One TCR beta chain is described in this entry. Per the germline V gene, CDR1 is MNHEY and CDR2 is SVGAGI. The CDR3 runs 14 residues. Trimming cost V 0 bases and J 2 bases; bases outside gene matches: 1. This sample was taken from a study of technical replicates of blood from several donors. Sequencing used immunoSEQ multiplex PCR; TCRdb keeps in-frame clones, though not all of them. The sample carries more than 90,000 clones, more than 90% recorded once. The sequencing input was T cells isolated from PBMCs. This sequence was found in a human donor in good health. V and J are TRBV6-5 and TRBJ2-7; 7 nucleotides agree with TRBD1. CDR3 residues: CASSYSQGAYEQYF. DNA of the CDR3: TGTGCCAGCAGTTACTCCCAGGGGGCCTACGAGCAGTACTTC.